The next 28 T cell receptor beta chains were all read from a single sample in a study of beta chain features in type 1 diabetes. For these TCRs, the target antigens are not known. Broader study findings: People with Type 1 diabetes carried modestly yet significantly shorter TCRB CDR3s in all four CD4+ subsets.

Of the isolated RNA, all was reverse transcribed, and so the sequenced material was expressed TCRB transcripts. Profiling relied on immunoSEQ multiplex PCR, and the TCRdb table lists in-frame clones only, not all of them. This table has about 160,000 clones, approximately 8.4% appearing once. Sequences were obtained from central memory CD4+ T cells from blood. Receptors originate from a man aged 18 to 29 with type 1 diabetes.

A note on this clone: Other DNA sequences in the same sample also yield this CDR3. The CDR3 spells CSAIRGETQYF. In DNA form, the CDR3 reads TGCAGTGCTATAAGGGGAGAGACCCAGTACTTC. The chain combines TRBV20-1 with TRBJ2-5; tentatively, D is TRBD1 (5 bases). This CDR3 has 11 residues. V was pared by 4 bases and J by 4 bases, with 7 bases between. The germline V gene encodes CDR1 DFQATT and CDR2 SNEGSKA (reference sequence).

This clone came up many times. The rearrangement uses TRBV9 and TRBJ2-1, with TRBD2 matching 7 bases. Trimming removed 4 bases from V and 6 bases from J; junction bases left unmatched: 13. The germline V gene encodes CDR1 SGDLS and CDR2 YYNGEE. The CDR3 is 16 amino acids. DNA for the CDR3: TGTGCCAGCAGCTCCTCAGCGGGGTATCCTTCCAATGAGCAGTTCTTC. This gives the protein CASSSSAGYPSNEQFF.

V usage is TRBV6-5 and J usage is TRBJ2-1; perhaps TRBD1 as D (5 bases). The germline V gene has CDR1 MNHEY and CDR2 SVGAGI. V gave up 5 bases and J gave up 6 bases, with 14 bases separating them. The CDR3 runs to 14 residues. The CDR3 region has the DNA TGTGCCAGCAGTCCGGCAGGGATCCCCAATGAGCAGTTCTTC. Translated, it gives CASSPAGIPNEQFF.

This chain connects TRBV2 to TRBJ2-7; 7 bases align to TRBD1. Trimming at V came to 4 bases and at J to 3 bases, leaving 0 bases not matched to a gene. Germline assignment: CDR1 SNHLY and CDR2 FYNNEI. This CDR3 region has 12 residues. The CDR3 loop reads CASSGQGYEQYF. The CDR3 region has the DNA TGTGCCAGCAGTGGACAGGGCTACGAGCAGTACTTC.

This rearrangement joins TRBV19 to TRBJ2-1, with 8 bases identical to TRBD2. Germline CDR1 LNHDA, CDR2 SQIVND (reference sequence). This CDR3 comprises 16 residues. The V segment lost 4 bases and the J segment 5 bases; nucleotides outside the gene matches: 10. The chain's CDR3 is CASSSPLAGGNNEQFF. CDR3 nucleotide sequence: TGTGCCAGTAGTAGCCCTCTAGCGGGCGGAAACAATGAGCAGTTCTTC.

A few counts support this clone. The CDR3 is CASSPGSYEQYF. The CDR3 DNA follows: TGTGCCAGCAGCCCCGGGTCCTACGAGCAGTACTTC. The chain combines TRBV7-2 with TRBJ2-7; D unresolved. Trimming shortened V by 5 bases and J by 1 base, and 6 bases separated the two germline ends. The CDR3 length is 12 residues. Germline assignment: CDR1 SGHTA and CDR2 FQGNSA. Based on the CDR3 plus reference TRBV7-2 and TRBJ2-7, the full variable domain is GAGVSQSPSNKVTEKGKDVELRCDPISGHTALYWYRQSLGQGLEFLIYFQGNSAPDKSGLPSDRFSAERTGGSVSTLTIQRTQQEDSAVYLCASSPGSYEQYFGPGTRLTVT.

The chain carries TRBV5-1 and TRBJ1-3, with D tentatively TRBD1 (5 bases). The V gene lost 9 bases and the J gene lost 1 base, with 17 bases spanning the gap. The CDR3 has 15 amino acids. Germline CDR1 reads SGHRS; CDR2 reads YFSETQ. As DNA, the CDR3 is TGCGCCACTGCCAAGGGGTCGGAGTCTGGAAACACCATATATTTT. Translating it yields CATAKGSESGNTIYF.

V is TRBV21-1 and J is TRBJ2-5; the listed D gene, TRBD2, was not tested against the DNA. TRBV21-1 is given as a pseudogene. This CDR3 has 15 residues. In DNA, the CDR3 is TGTGCCAGCAGCAAGAACGGGGTCTCGGAAGGGACCCAGTACTTC. Translated, it gives CASSKNGVSEGTQYF.

The genes are TRBV4-2 and TRBJ1-3; possibly TRBD1 for D (5 bases). Germline CDR1 reads LGHNA; CDR2 reads YNFKEQ. Trimming took 0 bases from V and 0 from J, leaving 15 bases between them. The CDR3 sequence is 18 residues long. CDR3 residues: CASSQESSRGSSGNTIYF. In DNA, the CDR3 is TGTGCCAGCAGCCAAGAGAGTAGTCGGGGGAGCTCTGGAAACACCATATATTTT.

The chain carries TRBV4-3 and TRBJ1-3; D unresolved. V was cut by 0 bases and J by 4 bases, with 13 bases left in between. CDR3 size: 16 residues. Germline V gene data show CDR1 as LGHNA and CDR2 as YSLEER. The CDR3 DNA follows: TGCGCCAGCAGCCAAGATTGGTCTAGATTCGGAAACACCATATATTTT. This translates into CASSQDWSRFGNTIYF.

This clone was counted between two and nine times. V and J are TRBV5-4 and TRBJ2-7; 10 positions agree with TRBD1. From germline, CDR1 is SGHNT and CDR2 YYREEE (reference sequence). Trimming at V came to 1 base and at J to 6 bases, leaving 7 bases not matched to a gene. The length of the CDR3 is 15 residues. The CDR3 DNA follows: TGTGCCAGCAGCTTGTCTCGGGACAGGGGAGGCGAGCAGTACTTC. Amino acid sequence: CASSLSRDRGGEQYF.

The CDR3 DNA reads TGTGCCAGCAGTATGACAGGGGCTGACACCGGGGAGCTGTTTTTT. Translating it yields CASSMTGADTGELFF. The rearrangement joins TRBV27 to TRBJ2-2; TRBD1 matches at 8 bases. V shed 5 bases and J 3 bases; nucleotides not matched to a gene: 5. The CDR3 extends over 15 amino acids. The germline CDR1 and CDR2 sequences are MNHEY and SMNVEV (reference sequence).

This clone was counted only a few times. The J gene is TRBJ2-5, the V gene TRBV30; 8 bases are a match to TRBD2. This CDR3 spans 12 amino acids. V lost 5 bases, J lost 5 bases, and 4 bases stayed unmatched. Germline V gene sequence: CDR1 GTSNPN, CDR2 SVGIG (reference sequence). CDR3 amino acids: CAWASGSETQYF. CDR3 nucleotides: TGTGCCTGGGCTAGCGGGTCGGAGACCCAGTACTTC.

This chain joins TRBV13 and TRBJ2-7, with D possibly matching TRBD2 (6 bases). CDR3 length: 18 residues. Trimming stripped 1 base from V and 0 bases from J, with 19 bases between. From germline, CDR1 is PRHDT and CDR2 FYEKMQ (reference sequence). For the CDR3, the DNA is TGTGCCAGCAGCTTAGAGTCACTCGGCGGGATGAGCTCCTACGAGCAGTACTTC. This translates into CASSLESLGGMSSYEQYF.

The table lists this clone with a few counts. This CDR3 reads CASSRRDPQETQYF. In nucleotides, the CDR3 is TGTGCCAGCAGCCGACGGGATCCCCAAGAGACCCAGTACTTC. The rearrangement joins TRBV7-7 to TRBJ2-5, with D possibly TRBD2 on 5 matching bases. CDR3 length equals 14 residues. Germline loops: CDR1 SSHAT, CDR2 FNYEAQ (reference sequence). V was clipped by 5 bases and J by 1 base, with 11 bases between them. The complete variable domain, with remaining parts taken from reference TRBV7-7 and TRBJ2-5, reads GAGVSQSPRYKVTKRGQDVTLRCDPISSHATLYWYQQALGQGPEFLTYFNYEAQPDKSGLPSDRFSAERPEGSISTLTIQRTEQRDSAMYRCASSRRDPQETQYFGPGTRLLVL.

This clone was counted only a few times. The chain links TRBV28 to TRBJ2-5, with 10 bases matching TRBD2. Germline-derived CDR1 and CDR2 are MDHEN and SYDVKM. V was clipped by 4 bases and J by 5 bases; unmatched bases: 10. This CDR3 contains 16 residues. The CDR3 reads CASSSPGLAAGETQYF. The CDR3 DNA reads TGTGCCAGCAGTTCTCCAGGACTAGCGGCCGGGGAGACCCAGTACTTC.

V usage is TRBV5-6 and J usage is TRBJ2-7; 9 bases line up with TRBD1. V lost 3 bases, J lost 3 bases, and 7 bases stayed unmatched. Germline V gene data show CDR1 as SGHDT and CDR2 as YYEEEE. This CDR3 comprises 15 residues. CDR3 region: CASSSATGGHYEQYF. Here the CDR3 DNA reads TGTGCCAGCAGCTCCGCAACAGGGGGCCACTACGAGCAGTACTTC.

This chain links TRBV10-3 with TRBJ2-7, with no clear D. CDR1 and CDR2 from the germline V gene are ENHRY and SYGVKD. This CDR3 is 12 amino acids long. Trimming took off 6 bases at V and 3 bases at J, with 9 bases between the two ends. CDR3 protein: CAISHQNYEQYF. The CDR3 nucleotides read TGTGCCATCAGCCACCAGAACTACGAGCAGTACTTC.

This clone was observed many times. This rearrangement joins TRBV7-9 to TRBJ2-6; D is uncertain. Germline lookup yields CDR1 SEHNR and CDR2 FQNEAQ (reference sequence). Trimming pared 7 bases from V and 1 base from J, leaving 11 bases between. The CDR3 length is 15 residues. The CDR3 DNA follows: TGTGCCAGCATCCTATACGGGTCTGGGGCCAACGTCCTGACTTTC. Translation gives CASILYGSGANVLTF.

V gene TRBV5-1 combines with J gene TRBJ1-2, with D maybe TRBD1 (5 bases). CDR1 and CDR2 from the germline V gene are SGHRS and YFSETQ. V gave up 1 base and J gave up 1 base, with 8 bases separating them. CDR3 size: 14 residues. CDR3 nucleotides: TGCGCCAGCAGCTTGAGTCAGGGTAACTATGGCTACACCTTC. Protein product: CASSLSQGNYGYTF.

This clone was observed a few times. The chain joins TRBV19 to TRBJ1-1; D perhaps matches TRBD1 (6 bases). The V end was cut by 2 bases, the J end by 7 bases, with 14 bases between. This CDR3 spans 14 amino acids. Germline values: CDR1 LNHDA, CDR2 SQIVND (reference sequence). The chain's CDR3 is CASSISGGRGEAFF. CDR3 nucleotides: TGTGCCAGTAGTATATCCGGGGGGCGAGGTGAAGCTTTCTTT.

The chain couples TRBV7-8 to TRBJ2-1, with a possible D match to TRBD1 (6 bases). This CDR3 has 16 residues. Trimming cost V 5 bases and J 8 bases, with 22 bases left between them. The germline CDR1 and CDR2 sequences are SGHVS and FQNEAQ. CDR3 protein: CASSPRTDSIRDEQFF. CDR3 DNA sequence: TGTGCCAGCAGCCCTCGGACAGACTCGATCAGGGATGAGCAGTTCTTC.

This chain connects TRBV28 to TRBJ2-7; D might be TRBD1 (6 bases). Deletions cut 5 bases from V and 5 bases from J, with 10 bases between. Germline V gene lookup returns CDR1 MDHEN and CDR2 SYDVKM. The CDR3 loop spans 12 amino acids. The CDR3 DNA sequence: TGTGCCAGCAGTGAACAGGGAGACGAGCAGTACTTC. Translated, it gives CASSEQGDEQYF.

This clone was detected only a few times. The V gene is TRBV5-6, the J gene TRBJ1-2, with D unclear. Per the germline V gene, CDR1 is SGHDT and CDR2 is YYEEEE. CDR3 length: 10 amino acids. The ends were cut back, 3 bases at V and 8 bases at J, with 5 bases in the middle. CDR3 nucleotide sequence: TGTGCCAGCAGCTCGCGAGGCTACACCTTC. This gives the protein CASSSRGYTF.

There are a few counts of this clone. V gene TRBV7-2 combines with J gene TRBJ2-7; D is ambiguous. Trimming took off 1 base at V and 3 bases at J, with 7 bases between the two ends. The CDR3 runs to 13 residues. CDR1 and CDR2 (germline): SGHTA, FQGNSA. The CDR3 reads CASSLGTYYEQYF. The CDR3 region has the DNA TGTGCCAGCAGCTTAGGTACCTACTACGAGCAGTACTTC. The variable domain in full, with the rest retrieved from reference TRBV7-2 and TRBJ2-7, is GAGVSQSPSNKVTEKGKDVELRCDPISGHTALYWYRQSLGQGLEFLIYFQGNSAPDKSGLPSDRFSAERTGGSVSTLTIQRTQQEDSAVYLCASSLGTYYEQYFGPGTRLTVT.

The CDR3 region has the DNA TGTGCCTGGAGTTTACAAGGACAGGCAGATGGCTACACCTTC. This encodes CAWSLQGQADGYTF. The J gene is TRBJ1-2, the V gene TRBV30, with 7 bases identical to TRBD1. The V gene end was trimmed by 2 bases and the J gene end by 6 bases; junction bases not matched to a gene: 9. CDR1 and CDR2 from the germline V gene are GTSNPN and SVGIG (reference sequence). This CDR3 comprises 14 residues.

This chain connects TRBV7-2 to TRBJ2-3, with 8 bases matching TRBD2. This CDR3 contains 15 residues. Looked up from germline, CDR1 is SGHTA and CDR2 is FQGNSA. J lost 4 bases, V lost 5 bases, and 8 bases had no gene match. CDR3 bases: TGTGCCAGCAGCATAGGCGGGGGGTGGGCAGATACGCAGTATTTT. It codes for CASSIGGGWADTQYF. The entire variable domain, with the rest obtained from reference TRBV7-2 and TRBJ2-3, is as follows: GAGVSQSPSNKVTEKGKDVELRCDPISGHTALYWYRQSLGQGLEFLIYFQGNSAPDKSGLPSDRFSAERTGGSVSTLTIQRTQQEDSAVYLCASSIGGGWADTQYFGPGTRLTVL.

The J gene is TRBJ2-5, the V gene TRBV2, with 8 nucleotides matching TRBD1. Per germline, CDR1 SNHLY and CDR2 FYNNEI. The V gene end was trimmed by 6 bases and the J gene end by 5 bases; junction bases not matched to a gene: 8. The CDR3 has 14 residues. CDR3 nucleotide sequence: TGTGCCAGCAGCGGGACAGGCGCCCCTGAGACCCAGTACTTC. Its translation is CASSGTGAPETQYF.